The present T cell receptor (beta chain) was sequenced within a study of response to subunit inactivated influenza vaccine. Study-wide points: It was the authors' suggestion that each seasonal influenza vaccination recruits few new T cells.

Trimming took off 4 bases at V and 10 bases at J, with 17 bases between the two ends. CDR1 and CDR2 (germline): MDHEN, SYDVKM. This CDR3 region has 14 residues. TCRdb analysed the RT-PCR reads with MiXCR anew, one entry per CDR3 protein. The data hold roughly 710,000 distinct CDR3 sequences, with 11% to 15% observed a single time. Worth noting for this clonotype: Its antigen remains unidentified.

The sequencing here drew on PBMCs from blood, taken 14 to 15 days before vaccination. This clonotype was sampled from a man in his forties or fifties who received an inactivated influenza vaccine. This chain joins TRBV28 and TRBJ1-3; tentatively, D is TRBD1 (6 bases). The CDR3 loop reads CASSSGGQGETIYF. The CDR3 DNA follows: TGTGCCAGCAGTTCCGGGGGGCAGGGTGAGACCATATATTTT.